This T cell receptor (beta chain) was profiled in a study of CD4+ T cells in melanoma. Study-level results: CD8+ T cell, macrophage and B cell function reportedly correlated with neoantigen-specific CD4+ T cells. In melanoma, neoantigen-specific CD4+ T cells reportedly differed in differentiation state.

The V end lost 1 base, the J end lost 5 bases, and 11 bases lay between the germline ends. The germline CDR1 and CDR2 sequences are GTSNPN and SVGIG (reference sequence). The CDR3 spans 14 residues. Profiled with immunoSEQ multiplex PCR; TCRdb holds only in-frame clones, not every one. Of 13,000 or so clones listed, around two thirds are singletons. As to this clone: What it binds is not known.

The chain links TRBV30 to TRBJ2-2, with a tentative D call TRBD2 (6 bases). Sequenced: cells from a culture (not recorded whether cultured in vitro). This sequence was found in a human donor with melanoma. The CDR3 coding sequence is TGTGCCTGGAGTGGAGGTGGGGGGACCGGGGAGCTGTTTTTT. Translated, it gives CAWSGGGGTGELFF. Based on the CDR3 plus reference TRBV30 and TRBJ2-2, the full variable domain is SQTIHQWPATLVQPVGSPLSLECTVEGTSNPNLYWYRQAAGRGLQLLFYSVGIGQISSEVPQNLSASRPQDRQFILSSKKLLLSDSGFYLCAWSGGGGTGELFFGEGSRLTVL.